Sequencing of this T cell receptor (beta chain) was carried out in a study of tumor and adjacent non-tumor tissue in lung cancer. Deletions cut 4 bases from V and 3 bases from J, with 15 bases between. The CDR3 is 16 amino acids. Per the germline V gene, CDR1 is SEHNR and CDR2 is FQNEAQ (reference sequence). This sample's RNA came from whole unsorted tissue. Three rounds of nested PCR, following a modified ARM-PCR protocol, produced the TCRbeta library. In TCRdb, the multiplex PCR reads were re-called with MiXCR into one record per CDR3 protein. Among some 120,000 distinct CDR3 sequences listed, around three fifths were seen once.

The chain couples TRBV7-9 to TRBJ2-2; D is possibly TRBD1 or TRBD2 (7 bases each). Input material: lung tumor tissue. The TCR comes from a man younger than 40 with non-small cell lung cancer. CDR3 residues: CASSSMGGGYTGELFF. The CDR3 DNA is TGTGCCAGCAGCTCCATGGGAGGGGGCTACACCGGGGAGCTGTTTTTT.